The clone carrying this TCR beta chain was detected many times. The antigen remains undetermined. With 60 Vbeta and 13 Jbeta primers, the PCR was carried out. Generated by immunoSEQ multiplex PCR, the TCRdb table keeps only in-frame clones and is missing some. The sample gives roughly 150,000 clones, around two thirds of which show up once; roughly 1.9% is in the top ten. The sample belongs to a study of cytomegalovirus exposure and HLA in healthy donors. Study results and caveats: Immune exposure information available was restricted to CMV serostatus.

The sequence derives from a woman in her sixties or seventies in good health and CMV-seropositive. Sequencing used PBMCs.

The CDR3 spells CASSSGTGDEQYF. CDR3 sequence (DNA): TGTGCCAGCAGCTCCGGGACAGGGGACGAGCAGTACTTC. The rearrangement uses TRBV7-8 and TRBJ2-7; TRBD1 matches at 10 bases. After removal of 4 bases from V and 5 bases from J, the junction contained 2 bases not matched to a gene. This CDR3 is 13 amino acids long. Germline loops: CDR1 SGHVS, CDR2 FQNEAQ.